This entry is about one T cell receptor beta chain. Its cognate antigen is unknown. The data belong to a study of cytomegalovirus exposure and HLA in healthy donors. This CDR3 has 18 residues. V shed 7 bases, J shed 1 base, and the junction held 15 bases outside the gene matches. CDR1 SGHAT and CDR2 FQNNGV come from the germline V gene. With 60 Vbeta and 13 Jbeta primers, the PCR was carried out. Generated by immunoSEQ multiplex PCR, the TCRdb table keeps only in-frame clones and is missing some. The repertoire holds roughly 81,000 clones, with around three quarters as singletons. Whole-study results and caveats: Later analysis indicated greater clonal expansion among HLA-associated TCR beta chains than among equally common other chains. Most CMV-associated TCR beta chains were later found to appear HLA-restricted.

This receptor was identified in a young man in good health and CMV-seronegative. The V and J genes are TRBV11-2 and TRBJ2-5, with 10 nucleotides matching TRBD1. The source material was PBMCs. The CDR3 DNA sequence: TGTGCCAGCACCCAGCGGGGACAGGGGATCAGGAGCCAAGAGACCCAGTACTTC. It yields the protein CASTQRGQGIRSQETQYF.